The 26 T cell receptor beta chains listed next were all sequenced from one sample in a study of T cell repertoires in cytomegalovirus infection. TCRdb re-derived calls from the reads in MiXCR, one entry per CDR3 protein. The sample lists 200,000 or so distinct CDR3 sequences, 35% to 40% occurring once. These TCRs' antigens remain unknown. The sequenced sample was CD8+ T cells from cultured PBMCs, obtained from culture after CMV antigen stimulation. These receptors all come from a human donor in good health (CMV status not recorded). Some clones in this sample may be carry-over from other donors' samples.

This clonotype occurred a few times. The chain links TRBV27 to TRBJ2-3; D might be TRBD1 (6 bases). V dropped 5 bases and J dropped 6 bases, with 9 bases sitting between them. The germline gives CDR1 MNHEY, CDR2 SMNVEV (reference sequence). The CDR3 contains 12 residues. The CDR3 sequence is CASSPQGDTQYF. As DNA, the CDR3 is TGTGCCAGCAGTCCCCAGGGGGATACGCAGTATTTT.

This clonotype was detected only a few times. This chain joins TRBV10-3 and TRBJ1-1; D is ambiguous. Germline CDR1 ENHRY, CDR2 SYGVKD. V was clipped by 0 bases and J by 1 base, with 12 bases between them. CDR3 length equals 16 residues. CDR3 protein: CAISESTRGGNTEAFF. The CDR3 DNA follows: TGTGCCATCAGTGAGTCGACTCGGGGAGGGAACACTGAAGCTTTCTTT.

The table lists this clonotype with a count of one. V is TRBV7-3 and J is TRBJ2-2; D may be TRBD1 (6 bases). CDR3 length: 16 residues. Germline loops: CDR1 SGHTA, CDR2 FQGTGA. Trimming left V 5 bases short and J 0 bases short, with 13 bases between. CDR3 sequence (DNA): TGTGCCAGCAGCCCACGGACAGATACGAACACCGGGGAGCTGTTTTTT. It codes for CASSPRTDTNTGELFF.

The chain joins TRBV27 to TRBJ2-7; 9 nucleotides line up with TRBD1. Per the germline V gene, CDR1 is MNHEY and CDR2 is SMNVEV (reference sequence). V lost 0 bases and J lost 1; bases outside the gene matches: 1. The CDR3 loop spans 15 amino acids. This CDR3 is CASSLSDRGSYEQYF. The DNA for the CDR3 is TGTGCCAGCAGTTTATCGGACAGGGGTTCCTACGAGCAGTACTTC.

In its sample, this clonotype was seen a few times. In DNA, the CDR3 is TGTGCCAGCAATGACAGCCTCGCCCCATGGGTAGGCTACACCTTC. Its translation is CASNDSLAPWVGYTF. V usage is TRBV2 and J usage is TRBJ1-2; D is possibly TRBD1 (5 bases). CDR3 length equals 15 residues. The germline V gene has CDR1 SNHLY and CDR2 FYNNEI. V lost 7 bases, J lost 8 bases, and 23 bases lay in between.

The rearrangement joins TRBV7-9 to TRBJ2-2, with 8 bases that match TRBD1. The CDR3 is made up of 17 amino acids. The trim removed 3 bases at V and 4 bases at J, leaving 10 bases unmatched. Germline V gene data show CDR1 as SEHNR and CDR2 as FQNEAQ (reference sequence). Here the CDR3 DNA reads TGTGCCAGCAGCTTTGGGGCCGCGACAGGGGTCACCGGGGAGCTGTTTTTT. Its translation: CASSFGAATGVTGELFF.

The chain combines TRBV7-9 with TRBJ2-4; TRBD1 agrees at 9 bases. The CDR3 is 12 residues long. V dropped 5 bases and J dropped 11; count of bases not matched to a gene: 4. CDR1 is SEHNR, CDR2 FQNEAQ, per germline (reference sequence). CDR3: CASSRDREVQYF. The CDR3, as DNA: TGTGCCAGCAGCCGGGACAGGGAGGTTCAGTACTTC.

The chain couples TRBV11-2 to TRBJ2-2; perhaps TRBD2 as D (6 bases). Germline CDR1 reads SGHAT; CDR2 reads FQNNGV. The ends were cut back, 5 bases at V and 6 bases at J, with 25 bases in the middle. The CDR3 spans 18 residues. This CDR3 is CASSDPSEGGSYPGELFF. CDR3 bases: TGTGCCAGCAGCGACCCCTCGGAGGGAGGATCTTATCCCGGGGAGCTGTTTTTT.

This clonotype was recorded at least ten times. V is TRBV5-1 and J is TRBJ1-1, with D unclear. Germline CDR1 is SGHRS and CDR2 is YFSETQ. Trimming took off 0 bases at V and 5 bases at J, with 8 bases between the two ends. This CDR3 spans 13 amino acids. In nucleotides, the CDR3 is TGCGCCAGCAGCTTGGCCCTCCGGACTGAAGCTTTCTTT. Its translation: CASSLALRTEAFF.

The chain employs TRBV25-1 and TRBJ1-1; no clear D. The germline V and J ends were trimmed by 6 bases and 2 bases, with 10 bases remaining between them. Per germline, CDR1 MGHDK and CDR2 SYGVNS. This CDR3 contains 13 residues. CDR3 sequence: CASRDVPNTEAFF. The CDR3 region has the DNA TGTGCCAGCAGGGACGTCCCTAACACTGAAGCTTTCTTT.

The chain joins TRBV20-1 to TRBJ2-2; 10 nucleotides match TRBD2. CDR1 is DFQATT, CDR2 SNEGSKA, per germline (reference sequence). V lost 6 bases and J lost 6; bases outside the gene matches: 10. This CDR3 is built from 15 residues. As DNA, the CDR3 is TGCAGTGCCCTTAGCGGGGGGCGGGGCGCCGGGGAGCTGTTTTTT. Amino acids: CSALSGGRGAGELFF.

This clonotype was observed a few times. The chain has TRBV7-2 and TRBJ1-1, with D possibly TRBD1 on 6 matching bases. Germline V lookup: CDR1 SGHTA, CDR2 FQGNSA. The CDR3 extends over 14 amino acids. Deletions cut 4 bases from V and 3 bases from J, with 12 bases between. The CDR3 coding sequence is TGTGCCAGCAGCTATATAACAGGGTACACTGAAGCTTTCTTT. Its protein is CASSYITGYTEAFF.

The rearrangement joins TRBV5-1 to TRBJ2-3; 16 bases fit TRBD2. V shed 0 bases, J shed 5 bases, and the junction held 9 bases outside the gene matches. The CDR3 spans 19 residues. The V gene's germline CDR1 is SGHRS and CDR2 YFSETQ. CDR3 bases: TGCGCCAGCAGCTTGGAACTTGGGACTAGCGGGGGGGCAGAAGATACGCAGTATTTT. As protein: CASSLELGTSGGAEDTQYF.

The V gene is TRBV7-6, the J gene TRBJ2-1, with TRBD2 matching over 13 bases. Germline CDR1 SGHVS, CDR2 FNYEAQ. The CDR3 sequence is 19 residues long. The V segment lost 1 base and the J segment 3 bases; nucleotides outside the gene matches: 9. The CDR3 here is CASSLVLLAGGPDYNEQFF. CDR3 DNA sequence: TGTGCCAGCAGCTTAGTATTACTAGCGGGAGGGCCGGACTACAATGAGCAGTTCTTC.

As for this clonotype: One end of the junction is discordant with germline, which a read error may explain. The chain links TRBV19 to TRBJ2-7, with D possibly TRBD1 on 5 matching bases. Per germline, CDR1 LNHDA and CDR2 SQIVND (reference sequence). The CDR3 runs 15 residues. The CDR3 DNA sequence: TGTGCCATTAGTATAGATCCCCAGGGCCTCGCCGAGCAGTACTTC. Its translation is CAISIDPQGLAEQYF.

This chain links TRBV25-1 with TRBJ2-1, with D hard to call. The CDR3 is 14 amino acids. From germline, CDR1 is MGHDK and CDR2 SYGVNS. V lost 4 bases and J lost 5, with 12 bases in between. In DNA, the CDR3 is TGTGCCAGCAGTGTCGACGAAACTAACAATGAGCAGTTCTTC. It translates to CASSVDETNNEQFF.

The chain carries TRBV11-2 and TRBJ2-5; D gene uncertain. The CDR3 extends over 14 amino acids. The V gene lost 4 bases and the J gene lost 5 bases, with 14 bases spanning the gap. Germline V gene sequence: CDR1 SGHAT, CDR2 FQNNGV. This CDR3 reads CASSSASGEETQYF. In DNA, the CDR3 is TGTGCCAGCAGCTCAGCCTCGGGTGAGGAGACCCAGTACTTC. The whole variable domain, filled in from reference TRBV11-2 and TRBJ2-5, reads EAGVAQSPRYKIIEKRQSVAFWCNPISGHATLYWYQQILGQGPKLLIQFQNNGVVDDSQLPKDRFSAERLKGVDSTLKIQPAKLEDSAVYLCASSSASGEETQYFGPGTRLLVL.

The chain is built from TRBV7-9 and TRBJ2-7, with D tentatively TRBD2 (5 bases). With 7 bases removed from V and 1 base from J, the gap between germline ends came to 11 bases. Germline V gene lookup returns CDR1 SEHNR and CDR2 FQNEAQ (reference sequence). CDR3 length: 13 residues. The CDR3 is CASTSGESYEQYF. The CDR3 coding sequence is TGTGCCAGCACCTCCGGGGAGTCCTACGAGCAGTACTTC.

This rearrangement joins TRBV7-8 to TRBJ1-1; a possible D gene is TRBD1 (6 bases). The germline V gene encodes CDR1 SGHVS and CDR2 FQNEAQ. This CDR3 is 16 amino acids long. V lost 5 bases to trimming and J lost 1 base, with 17 bases between them. The CDR3 sequence is CASSPRDNPPNTEAFF. Here the CDR3 DNA reads TGTGCCAGCAGCCCACGGGACAACCCCCCGAACACTGAAGCTTTCTTT.

The rearrangement links TRBV27 to TRBJ2-5; 8 bases are shared with TRBD2. The germline V gene encodes CDR1 MNHEY and CDR2 SMNVEV (reference sequence). Trimming removed 6 bases from V and 0 bases from J; junction bases left unmatched: 3. This CDR3 has 14 amino acids. CDR3 DNA sequence: TGTGCCAGCAGCCGGGGGGGCTACCAAGAGACCCAGTACTTC. Translated, it gives CASSRGGYQETQYF.

This chain joins TRBV7-2 and TRBJ2-7; 10 bases match TRBD2. CDR1 is SGHTA and CDR2 is FQGNSA in the germline V gene. Trimming cost V 5 bases and J 4 bases; bases outside gene matches: 11. CDR3 size: 16 residues. The CDR3 DNA reads TGTGCCAGCAGCCGGCCTCTAGCGGGAGAAAAGTACGAGCAGTACTTC. This codes for CASSRPLAGEKYEQYF.

In its sample, this clonotype was seen a few times. CDR3 nucleotide sequence: TGCAGTGCTAGAGATGACGCAGGGATAGGTCAGCCCCAGCATTTT. Protein: CSARDDAGIGQPQHF. This rearrangement joins TRBV20-1 to TRBJ1-5; perhaps TRBD1 as D (5 bases). This CDR3 is 15 amino acids long. V was cut by 0 bases and J by 6 bases, with 15 bases left in between. The germline gives CDR1 DFQATT, CDR2 SNEGSKA (reference sequence).

This chain links TRBV4-1 with TRBJ1-5, with a possible D match to TRBD1 (6 bases). Per germline, CDR1 MGHRA and CDR2 YSYEKL. The CDR3 totals 15 residues. Trimming pared 0 bases from V and 9 bases from J, leaving 15 bases between. The CDR3, as DNA: TGCGCCAGCAGCCAAGAGTGGCAGGGGATGGGGCCCCAGCATTTT. Its protein is CASSQEWQGMGPQHF.

The chain joins TRBV15 to TRBJ2-1, with 11 nucleotides matching TRBD2. Germline assignment: CDR1 LNHNV and CDR2 YYDKDF (reference sequence). V shed 3 bases, J shed 4 bases, and the junction held 5 bases outside the gene matches. The CDR3 runs 16 residues. CDR3 sequence reads: CATSSHTSGSYNEQFF. The CDR3 bases are TGTGCCACCAGCAGCCACACTAGCGGGAGTTACAATGAGCAGTTCTTC. Filled out from reference TRBV15 and TRBJ2-1, the complete variable domain reads DAMVIQNPRYQVTQFGKPVTLSCSQTLNHNVMYWYQQKSSQAPKLLFHYYDKDFNNEADTPDNFQSRRPNTSFCFLDIRSPGLGDTAMYLCATSSHTSGSYNEQFFGPGTRLTVL.

This chain connects TRBV4-2 to TRBJ2-3; TRBD2 aligns across 8 bases. Germline V CDR1 and CDR2: LGHNA, YNFKEQ. Germline trimming cut 2 bases from V and 0 bases from J; bases unmatched to any gene: 4. The CDR3 covers 16 residues. This chain's CDR3 is CASSQISGKSTDTQYF. The CDR3 coding sequence is TGTGCCAGCAGCCAAATTAGCGGGAAAAGCACAGATACGCAGTATTTT.

This sequence joins TRBV5-8 and TRBJ1-2; no firm D call. The CDR3 extends over 14 amino acids. V dropped 4 bases and J dropped 4 bases, with 14 bases sitting between them. Germline lookup yields CDR1 SGHTS and CDR2 YDEGEE. The CDR3 DNA reads as TGTGCCAGCAGCCTGAGGACGCCCGTCTATGGCTACACCTTC. This translates into CASSLRTPVYGYTF. Looking up the rest from reference TRBV5-8 and TRBJ1-2 gives the full variable domain: EAGVTQSPTHLIKTRGQQATLRCSPISGHTSVYWYQQALGLGLQFLLWYDEGEERNRGNFPPRFSGRQFPNYSSELNVNALELEDSALYLCASSLRTPVYGYTFGSGTRLTVV.